The 32 T cell receptor beta chains below were found in one sample sequenced in a study of T cell repertoires in cytomegalovirus infection. Each CDR3 protein gets one entry after TCRdb re-called the reads with MiXCR. The data show roughly 500,000 distinct CDR3 sequences, about 33% seen once. Which antigens these TCRs recognize remains unknown. Here the sequenced sample was cultured PBMCs, taken from culture after CMV antigen stimulation. Receptors originate from a human donor in good health (CMV status not recorded). Some clones in this sample may be carry-over from other donors' samples.

J is TRBJ2-1 and V is TRBV6-5, with no clear D. With 2 bases removed from V and 7 bases from J, the gap between germline ends came to 18 bases. Germline V CDR1 and CDR2: MNHEY, SVGAGI. This CDR3 is 16 amino acids long. In DNA form, the CDR3 reads TGTGCCAGCAGTTACGACCCTCCAGCGACCCCAAATGAGCAGTTCTTC. As protein: CASSYDPPATPNEQFF.

The rearrangement links TRBV19 to TRBJ2-4; TRBD1 agrees at 9 bases. The CDR3 contains 14 residues. Germline CDR1 and CDR2: LNHDA and SQIVND (reference sequence). Trimming cost V 4 bases and J 8 bases; bases outside gene matches: 6. CDR3 in DNA: TGTGCCAGTAGTAGAAACAGGGGGCCGCACATTCAGTACTTC. Protein sequence: CASSRNRGPHIQYF.

The CDR3 protein is CASRGTTIQETQYF. DNA for the CDR3: TGTGCCAGCAGGGGGACTACTATCCAAGAGACCCAGTACTTC. The chain employs TRBV2 and TRBJ2-5; TRBD2 aligns across 7 bases. With 6 bases clipped from V and 1 base from J, the junction kept 5 bases outside the gene matches. The length of the CDR3 is 14 residues. From germline, CDR1 is SNHLY and CDR2 FYNNEI.

There are a few counts of this clonotype. This chain links TRBV11-3 with TRBJ2-2; possibly TRBD1 for D (6 bases). Trimming took off 4 bases at V and 3 bases at J, with 15 bases between the two ends. Germline loops: CDR1 SGHNT, CDR2 YENEEA. The CDR3 sequence is 16 residues long. This chain's CDR3 is CASSSSARTDTGELFF. DNA of the CDR3: TGTGCCAGCAGCTCGTCGGCGCGGACAGACACCGGGGAGCTGTTTTTT.

The chain uses TRBV5-6 and TRBJ2-5, with TRBD2 matching 8 bases. Germline lookup yields CDR1 SGHDT and CDR2 YYEEEE. This CDR3 contains 15 residues. J lost 4 bases, V lost 2 bases, and 7 bases had no gene match. CDR3 nucleotides: TGTGCCAGCAGCTTTAGGGGAGCGGGAGTAGAGACCCAGTACTTC. This translates into CASSFRGAGVETQYF. Together with reference TRBV5-6 and TRBJ2-5, the CDR3 gives the full variable domain: DAGVTQSPTHLIKTRGQQVTLRCSPKSGHDTVSWYQQALGQGPQFIFQYYEEEERQRGNFPDRFSGHQFPNYSSELNVNALLLGDSALYLCASSFRGAGVETQYFGPGTRLLVL.

The genes are TRBV19 and TRBJ2-1, with TRBD1 identical over 8 bases. Losses at the gene ends were 6 bases for V and 4 bases for J; bases not matched to a gene: 8. This CDR3 has 15 residues. Germline V gene lookup returns CDR1 LNHDA and CDR2 SQIVND (reference sequence). In DNA form, the CDR3 reads TGTGCCAGTAGGTTAGACAGGGGACGTTACAATGAGCAGTTCTTC. It translates to CASRLDRGRYNEQFF.

The table lists this clonotype with a few counts. The chain couples TRBV7-9 to TRBJ2-1, with no clear D. CDR3 length: 13 amino acids. V dropped 5 bases and J dropped 7 bases, with 12 bases sitting between them. CDR1 SEHNR and CDR2 FQNEAQ come from the germline V gene (reference sequence). The CDR3: CASSAGPLNEQFF. Written as DNA, the CDR3 is TGTGCCAGCAGCGCTGGGCCGCTGAATGAGCAGTTCTTC.

The sample holds many counts of this clonotype. The chain joins TRBV7-2 to TRBJ1-1, with D hard to call. Per the germline V gene, CDR1 is SGHTA and CDR2 is FQGNSA. The CDR3 is 13 amino acids. V dropped 3 bases and J dropped 7 bases, with 12 bases sitting between them. CDR3 in DNA: TGTGCCAGCAGCTTTCTAGGGCGAAATGAAGCTTTCTTT. Translated, it gives CASSFLGRNEAFF. The complete variable domain, with remaining parts taken from reference TRBV7-2 and TRBJ1-1, reads GAGVSQSPSNKVTEKGKDVELRCDPISGHTALYWYRQSLGQGLEFLIYFQGNSAPDKSGLPSDRFSAERTGGSVSTLTIQRTQQEDSAVYLCASSFLGRNEAFFGQGTRLTVV.

The V gene is TRBV5-1, the J gene TRBJ2-7; D possibly corresponds to TRBD2 (5 bases). Germline V gene lookup returns CDR1 SGHRS and CDR2 YFSETQ. The CDR3 length is 13 residues. Here the CDR3 reads CACRRAEFYEQYF. CDR3 coding DNA: TGCGCTTGCAGGCGAGCGGAATTCTACGAGCAGTACTTC.

This sequence joins TRBV10-3 and TRBJ2-3, with 14 bases lining up with TRBD2. Looked up from germline, CDR1 is ENHRY and CDR2 is SYGVKD. The ends lost 0 bases at V and 0 bases at J; junction bases unmatched: 8. This CDR3 is built from 20 residues. CDR3 protein: CAISESGLAGDWASTDTQYF. The CDR3 DNA is TGTGCCATCAGTGAGTCGGGACTAGCGGGAGATTGGGCTAGCACAGATACGCAGTATTTT.

The chain carries TRBV6-2 or TRBV6-3 and TRBJ1-1; no definite D call. Germline CDR1 reads MNHEY; CDR2 reads SVGEGT. V lost 7 bases and J lost 8, with 14 bases in between. CDR3 size: 12 residues. The CDR3 bases are TGTGCCAGCACCCACAGCCGCAGGGAAGCTTTCTTT. Amino acid sequence: CASTHSRREAFF.

This chain uses TRBV5-6 with TRBJ2-1; 9 nucleotides match TRBD2. Germline values: CDR1 SGHDT, CDR2 YYEEEE. J was trimmed by 8 bases and V by 3 bases; bases with no gene match: 9. CDR3 length: 15 residues. CDR3 amino acids: CASSSNPSGNYEQFF. The CDR3, as DNA: TGTGCCAGCAGCTCAAACCCTAGCGGGAACTATGAGCAGTTCTTC.

The chain couples TRBV7-8 to TRBJ2-1; D tentatively reads TRBD1 or TRBD2 (6 bases each). Per germline, CDR1 SGHVS and CDR2 FQNEAQ. This CDR3 spans 18 amino acids. Trimming shortened V by 5 bases and J by 7 bases, and 27 bases separated the two germline ends. The CDR3 DNA reads TGTGCCAGCAGCCAACTGGGGGGCAGGGGCACGTCGGTGAATGAGCAGTTCTTC. This encodes CASSQLGGRGTSVNEQFF.

The sample holds a few counts of this clonotype. The chain links TRBV5-1 to TRBJ2-7, with D possibly TRBD1 on 5 matching bases. The ends were cut back, 0 bases at V and 3 bases at J, with 10 bases in the middle. This CDR3 is 14 amino acids long. Germline V gene sequence: CDR1 SGHRS, CDR2 YFSETQ. The CDR3 region has the DNA TGCGCCAGCAGCTTGGGGCCAGGGTACTACGAGCAGTACGTC. It yields the protein CASSLGPGYYEQYV.

In its sample, this clonotype was seen a few times. The gene calls are TRBV25-1 and TRBJ1-4, with 8 bases aligning to TRBD1. The CDR3 spans 14 residues. V dropped 10 bases and J dropped 7; count of bases not matched to a gene: 11. Per the germline V gene, CDR1 is MGHDK and CDR2 is SYGVNS. CDR3 in DNA: TGTGCCACCCGACAGGGGTATAGCGGTGAAAAACTGTTTTTT. Encoded protein: CATRQGYSGEKLFF.

This clonotype was seen only a few times. V usage is TRBV10-2 and J usage is TRBJ2-1; either TRBD1 or TRBD2 may fit D (5 bases each). This CDR3 comprises 13 residues. The V gene's germline CDR1 is WSHSY and CDR2 SAAADI. The germline V and J ends were trimmed by 6 bases and 3 bases, with 9 bases remaining between them. The CDR3, as DNA: TGCGCCAGCAGGTCAGGGAGCTACAATGAGCAGTTCTTC. Its translation is CASRSGSYNEQFF.

The sample holds a few counts of this clonotype. The chain joins TRBV28 to TRBJ2-1; 9 bases are shared with TRBD2. Looked up from germline, CDR1 is MDHEN and CDR2 is SYDVKM. The CDR3 spans 17 residues. With 3 bases clipped from V and 6 bases from J, the junction kept 12 bases outside the gene matches. The CDR3 bases are TGTGCCAGCAGTTTGTTGGCTAGCGGGACACCCCGCAATGAGCAGTTCTTC. Its protein product is CASSLLASGTPRNEQFF.

CDR3 bases: TGTGCCAGCAGAAGCTGGGACAGAGACTATAATTCACCCCTCCACTTT. Residues: CASRSWDRDYNSPLHF. The genes are TRBV12-3 or TRBV12-4 and TRBJ1-6, with TRBD1 identical over 7 bases. The CDR3 length is 16 residues. J lost 3 bases, V lost 6 bases, and 8 bases had no gene match.

The rearrangement uses TRBV30 and TRBJ2-7, with 8 bases identical to TRBD2. Germline trimming cut 3 bases from V and 2 bases from J; bases unmatched to any gene: 6. The CDR3 extends over 14 amino acids. In germline, CDR1 is GTSNPN, CDR2 SVGIG (reference sequence). The CDR3 DNA sequence: TGTGCCTGGAGAATGCTAGCGGGCCCCTACGAGCAGTACTTC. It encodes CAWRMLAGPYEQYF.

The rearrangement uses TRBV28 and TRBJ1-5; TRBD1 might be the D (5 bases). The CDR3 runs to 15 residues. V lost 7 bases and J 5 bases, leaving 18 bases between the germline ends. Germline loops: CDR1 MDHEN, CDR2 SYDVKM. DNA of the CDR3: TGTGCCAGCACCCTGAGGGGCCTCCAGGATCAGCCCCAGCATTTT. Its protein is CASTLRGLQDQPQHF.

This clonotype appeared a few times. The chain has TRBV28 and TRBJ1-4; 7 bases fit TRBD1. V was pared by 4 bases and J by 10 bases, with 3 bases of the junction left unmatched. Germline CDR1 and CDR2: MDHEN and SYDVKM. CDR3 size: 12 residues. The CDR3 sequence is CASSWAGGKLFF. The CDR3 DNA follows: TGTGCCAGCAGTTGGGCAGGGGGAAAACTGTTTTTT.

This clonotype was observed a handful of times. This rearrangement joins TRBV27 to TRBJ2-7; 10 nucleotides line up with TRBD1. Germline V lookup: CDR1 MNHEY, CDR2 SMNVEV (reference sequence). The J segment lost 7 bases and the V segment lost 7 bases, leaving 13 bases of the junction unmatched. CDR3 length equals 15 residues. The CDR3 loop reads CASKAGTGDYGEQYF. In DNA, the CDR3 is TGTGCCAGCAAGGCCGGGACAGGGGACTACGGAGAGCAGTACTTC.

The rearrangement uses TRBV6-2 or TRBV6-3 and TRBJ2-5; no clear D gene. Germline CDR1 MNHEY, CDR2 SVGEGT. V was shortened by 8 bases and J by 0 bases, with 10 bases between the two germline ends. This CDR3 spans 13 amino acids. The CDR3: CASARSHQETQYF. The DNA for the CDR3 is TGTGCCAGCGCCAGGTCCCACCAAGAGACCCAGTACTTC.

The chain combines TRBV28 with TRBJ2-7; D call uncertain. The CDR3 runs 11 residues. Trimming cost V 7 bases and J 2 bases, with 6 bases left between them. The V gene's germline CDR1 is MDHEN and CDR2 SYDVKM. CDR3 nucleotides: TGTGCCAGCACGAATCCCTACGAGCAGTACTTC. Amino acid sequence: CASTNPYEQYF.

The chain uses TRBV28 and TRBJ2-1; 14 positions agree with TRBD2. V lost 4 bases and J lost 9; bases outside the gene matches: 5. Germline-derived CDR1 and CDR2 are MDHEN and SYDVKM. The CDR3 extends over 15 amino acids. The CDR3 nucleotides are TGTGCCAGCAGTTCCGGGACTAGCGGGAGTCTTGAGCAGTTCTTC. Translation: CASSSGTSGSLEQFF.

This clonotype was seen many times. V is TRBV7-2 and J is TRBJ1-3; D uncertain. Germline CDR1 and CDR2: SGHTA and FQGNSA. The ends were cut back, 4 bases at V and 5 bases at J, with 6 bases in the middle. This CDR3 spans 12 amino acids. The CDR3 reads CASSSERNTIYF. CDR3 nucleotide sequence: TGTGCCAGCAGCTCAGAAAGAAACACCATATATTTT. Full variable domain (outside the CDR3, taken from reference TRBV7-2 and TRBJ1-3): GAGVSQSPSNKVTEKGKDVELRCDPISGHTALYWYRQSLGQGLEFLIYFQGNSAPDKSGLPSDRFSAERTGGSVSTLTIQRTQQEDSAVYLCASSSERNTIYFGEGSWLTVV.

The chain employs TRBV20-1 and TRBJ1-4, with D possibly matching TRBD1 (5 bases). Germline CDR1 and CDR2: DFQATT and SNEGSKA (reference sequence). The CDR3 totals 14 residues. The V and J ends lost 3 bases and 2 bases respectively, with 10 bases between them. The CDR3 region has the DNA TGCAGTGCTAGCGACAGACCGACTAATGAAAAACTGTTTTTT. Translating gives CSASDRPTNEKLFF.

The chain carries TRBV28 and TRBJ2-2, with TRBD1 matching 8 bases. Germline CDR1 and CDR2: MDHEN and SYDVKM. This CDR3 contains 16 residues. The trim removed 8 bases at V and 2 bases at J, leaving 10 bases unmatched. CDR3 DNA: TGTGCCAGCGGCTCCTCGTCAGGGGGCAACACCGGGGAGCTGTTTTTT. Protein sequence: CASGSSSGGNTGELFF.

The chain carries TRBV24-1 and TRBJ2-7; TRBD1 is a possible D gene (5 bases). The CDR3 contains 16 residues. Germline V CDR1 and CDR2: KGHDR, SFDVKD. Trimming took off 4 bases at V and 3 bases at J, with 18 bases between the two ends. For the CDR3, the DNA is TGTGCCACCAGTGACAGTGACAGCACCGCATACTACGAGCAGTACTTC. This gives the protein CATSDSDSTAYYEQYF.

This clonotype has only a few counts. The chain carries TRBV7-2 and TRBJ2-3; TRBD1 agrees at 8 bases. Germline V CDR1 and CDR2: SGHTA, FQGNSA. V gave up 5 bases and J gave up 3 bases; unmatched junction bases: 10. CDR3 length: 16 amino acids. The CDR3 region is CASSLWARGLTDTQYF. The CDR3 DNA follows: TGTGCCAGCAGCCTATGGGCCAGGGGGCTAACAGATACGCAGTATTTT.

The chain recombines TRBV9 with TRBJ2-3, with 7 bases identical to TRBD2. In germline, CDR1 is SGDLS, CDR2 YYNGEE. J lost 4 bases, V lost 3 bases, and 11 bases had no gene match. CDR3 length equals 16 residues. CDR3 in amino acids: CASSAQTSRFPDTQYF. In DNA, the CDR3 is TGTGCCAGCAGCGCCCAGACTAGCAGGTTCCCAGATACGCAGTATTTT.

There are a few counts of this clonotype. The rearrangement joins TRBV7-2 to TRBJ2-1; the D gene is possibly TRBD2 (6 bases). The CDR3 runs 15 residues. Germline V gene lookup returns CDR1 SGHTA and CDR2 FQGNSA. Trimming left V 3 bases short and J 2 bases short, with 11 bases between. CDR3 coding DNA: TGTGCCAGCAGCTTCTACGGGGGTACCTACAATGAGCAGTTCTTC. As protein: CASSFYGGTYNEQFF.